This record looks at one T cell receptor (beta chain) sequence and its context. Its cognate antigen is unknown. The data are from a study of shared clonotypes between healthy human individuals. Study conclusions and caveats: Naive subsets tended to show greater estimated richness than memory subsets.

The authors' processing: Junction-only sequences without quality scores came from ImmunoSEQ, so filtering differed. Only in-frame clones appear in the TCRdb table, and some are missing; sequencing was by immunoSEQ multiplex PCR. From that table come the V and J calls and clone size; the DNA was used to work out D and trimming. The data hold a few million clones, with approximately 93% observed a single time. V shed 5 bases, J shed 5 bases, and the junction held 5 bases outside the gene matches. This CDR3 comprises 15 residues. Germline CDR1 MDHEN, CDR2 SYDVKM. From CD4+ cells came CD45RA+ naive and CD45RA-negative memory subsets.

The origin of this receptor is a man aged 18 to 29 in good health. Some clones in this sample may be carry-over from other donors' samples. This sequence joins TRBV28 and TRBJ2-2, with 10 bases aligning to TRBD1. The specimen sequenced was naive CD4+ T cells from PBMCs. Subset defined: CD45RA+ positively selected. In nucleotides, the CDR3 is TGTGCCAGCAGTAACGGACAGGGGGTGACCGGGGAGCTGTTTTTT. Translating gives CASSNGQGVTGELFF. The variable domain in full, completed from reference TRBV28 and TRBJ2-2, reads DVKVTQSSRYLVKRTGEKVFLECVQDMDHENMFWYRQDPGLGLRLIYFSYDVKMKEKGDIPEGYSVSREKKERFSLILESASTNQTSMYLCASSNGQGVTGELFFGEGSRLTVL.